This passage covers 8 T cell receptor beta chains from one sample sequenced in a study of blood T cell repertoires in COVID-19. Some clones are missing from TCRdb's copy, which holds only in-frame ones; the method was immunoSEQ multiplex PCR. Of roughly 250,000 clones in the sample, around 89% were seen once. The sequenced sample consisted of PBMCs or T cells enriched from blood (not recorded which). All receptors derive from a man aged 35-49 years who had recovered from COVID-19.

V is TRBV30 and J is TRBJ2-1; TRBD2 aligns across 7 bases. The CDR3 has 15 amino acids. With V trimmed by 0 bases and J by 2 bases, 4 bases remained unmatched. Germline V CDR1 and CDR2: GTSNPN, SVGIG (reference sequence). CDR3 sequence reads: CAWSVFAGAYNEQFF. The CDR3 nucleotides read TGTGCCTGGAGTGTTTTTGCGGGGGCCTACAATGAGCAGTTCTTC.

The gene calls are TRBV19 and TRBJ1-1; 9 nucleotides line up with TRBD1. The length of the CDR3 is 15 residues. Germline CDR1 LNHDA, CDR2 SQIVND (reference sequence). V shed 2 bases and J 5 bases; nucleotides not matched to a gene: 6. CDR3 in amino acids: CASSILTGGWTEAFF. CDR3 nucleotide sequence: TGTGCCAGTAGTATACTTACAGGGGGCTGGACTGAAGCTTTCTTT.

The rearrangement joins TRBV11-3 to TRBJ1-2; the D is unclear. Germline values: CDR1 SGHNT, CDR2 YENEEA. The CDR3 runs 13 residues. Trimming removed 1 base at V and 4 bases at J, with 7 bases between. The CDR3 protein is CASSLVPGYGYTF. CDR3 bases: TGTGCCAGCAGCTTAGTGCCAGGCTATGGCTACACCTTC.

The chain links TRBV9 to TRBJ2-3; 10 bases are a match to TRBD2. J lost 2 bases, V lost 0 bases, and 6 bases had no gene match. The germline V gene encodes CDR1 SGDLS and CDR2 YYNGEE. The CDR3 sequence is 17 residues long. CDR3 nucleotide sequence: TGTGCCAGCAGCGTAGCGCTAGCGGGGGATTACACAGATACGCAGTATTTT. It codes for CASSVALAGDYTDTQYF.

The V gene is TRBV27, the J gene TRBJ2-5, with a tentative D call TRBD1 (6 bases). Germline V CDR1 and CDR2: MNHEY, SMNVEV (reference sequence). Trimming took 5 bases from V and 4 from J, leaving 17 bases between them. The CDR3 sequence is 15 residues long. CDR3 residues: CASSAFRGRGETQYF. The CDR3, as DNA: TGTGCCAGCAGTGCCTTCAGGGGCCGAGGAGAGACCCAGTACTTC.

The chain links TRBV7-9 to TRBJ2-2, with unresolved D. Looked up from germline, CDR1 is SEHNR and CDR2 is FQNEAQ (reference sequence). The CDR3 extends over 14 amino acids. V was pared by 7 bases and J by 8 bases, with 17 bases between. The chain's CDR3 is CASTPDMAWGELFF. The DNA for the CDR3 is TGTGCCAGCACTCCCGACATGGCCTGGGGGGAGCTGTTTTTT.

The rearrangement joins TRBV4-1 to TRBJ2-1; perhaps TRBD2 as D (6 bases). The CDR3 has 17 amino acids. The germline V and J ends were trimmed by 0 bases and 0 bases, with 12 bases remaining between them. Germline assignment: CDR1 MGHRA and CDR2 YSYEKL. CDR3 sequence (DNA): TGCGCCAGCAGCCAAGATCTCGCGGGGAGCTCCTACAATGAGCAGTTCTTC. Translation: CASSQDLAGSSYNEQFF.

The chain links TRBV28 to TRBJ2-7; 10 bases agree with TRBD2. Germline loops: CDR1 MDHEN, CDR2 SYDVKM. Germline trimming cut 7 bases from V and 5 bases from J; bases unmatched to any gene: 8. The CDR3 covers 14 residues. The CDR3 DNA reads TGTGCCAGCATCTCTAGCGGGAGTACCGACGAGCAGTACTTC. Translating it yields CASISSGSTDEQYF. The variable domain in full, with the rest retrieved from reference TRBV28 and TRBJ2-7, is DVKVTQSSRYLVKRTGEKVFLECVQDMDHENMFWYRQDPGLGLRLIYFSYDVKMKEKGDIPEGYSVSREKKERFSLILESASTNQTSMYLCASISSGSTDEQYFGPGTRLTVT.